This entry features one T cell receptor (beta chain) sequence. This clonotype came up a few times. Its antigen is unknown. The input lacks base qualities; no much larger clone sits a single base away. Libraries were prepared through 5' RACE. These reads were obtained on an Illumina HiSeq 2500. A second PCR of about 6 to 12 cycles was run with a J-beta primer mix and a sample-barcoded 5' primer. Each TCR beta cDNA molecule received a unique molecular identifier from a template-switch 5' adaptor carrying 12 random nucleotides. At least 2.5 million CDR3-containing paired-end reads were obtained from each sample. First-strand cDNA was synthesized from all RNA with the Mint cDNA synthesis kit, primed by a TRBC-specific oligonucleotide. Following uracil-DNA glycosylase treatment, all cDNA underwent a first 18-cycle PCR with the universal primers M1SS and BC2_uni_R. Under the source paper's analysis protocol: Each sample was normalized by randomly selecting 1 million high-quality reads, each carrying a distinct molecular identifier. Instead of being binned into consensus sequences, reads with shared molecular identifiers were discarded. MiTCR, set to a Q25 quality threshold and the strictest error-elimination algorithm, was used for CDR3 identification, clonotype clustering and error correction. A nonparametric unseen species model with Euler transformation was used to estimate lower-bound total TCR beta diversity. The public reads were reanalyzed by TCRdb: fastp trimming at Q25, MiXCR alignment, in-frame beta chains only. Entries that share a CDR3 protein sequence are merged under the most common genes and DNA. The V and J calls were determined by TCRdb, not by the authors. The sample includes around 580,000 distinct CDR3 sequences, with 40% to 55% observed a single time. Clones ranked in the top ten supply about 26% of the sample.

The data derive from a study of blood T cells in healthy people across ages (dated by TCRdb to between 2014 and 2017). About the study as a whole: In model experiments, template switching captured roughly one uniquely barcoded TCR beta cDNA molecule for every two T cells. Age-related changes in TCR beta repertoire diversity were measured in the study by deep sequencing normalized with unique cDNA molecular identifiers. Donors were grouped into four age groups: young (average about 15 years), middle-aged (39), aged (around 62) and long-lived (about 82). Donors of different ages were randomly distributed across sequencing lanes to avoid experimental bias. The study analyzed two additional independent replicas of 1 million unique cDNA reads from the same blood draw for two donors, one aged 18 to 29 and one aged 80 or older. The paper as a whole reports these results and caveats: A strong correlation was found between observed TCR beta diversity and the percentage of naive T cells measured by flow cytometry. The CMV infection status of donors was not known, potentially confounding age-related changes in expanded clonotypes. Bulk unsorted PBMC profiling prevented conclusive comparison of naive and antigen-experienced compartments. The long-lived group showed more naive CD4+ T cells, fewer expanded clones and increased TCR diversity than the aged group, suggesting age selection. Observed TCR beta diversity per million T cells fell roughly linearly with age, and a significant reduction was already apparent by age around 44. Estimates of total diversity based on one million sequenced T cells were considered lower bounds and underestimates.

CDR1 and CDR2 (DFQATT, SNEGSKA) derive from the germline V gene (reference sequence). Relative to germline, V is 3 bases shorter and J is 3 bases shorter, with 14 bases between their ends. The CDR3 numbers 14 residues from cysteine through phenylalanine. Here the CDR3 DNA is all that survives: 42 bases in frame from base 1. The roughly 37 donors, aged about 6 to 100 years, were systemically healthy Caucasian individuals from Russia. About 9.1 milliliters of peripheral blood were collected from each donor into EDTA-treated Vacutainer tubes. Ficoll-Paque density-gradient centrifugation was used to isolate PBMCs, with at least 6.5 million per sample. Trizol reagent was used to extract total RNA from PBMCs, with at least 6 micrograms per sample. For every donor, an aliquot of PBMCs went through flow cytometry to measure the percentages of naive CD45RAhigh/CD27high T cells.

Sequencing was performed on blood. This TCR derives from a man at least 80 years old in good health. The chain is encoded by TRBV20-1 joined to TRBJ1-2; a tentative D call is TRBD1 (6 bases match). The nucleotides are TGCAGTGCTAGTGTACAGGGCCGCGACTATGGCTACACCTTC. Its translation is CSASVQGRDYGYTF.